The source of this T cell receptor (beta chain) is a study of control samples from healthy donors and cancer patients (dated by TCRdb to the early 2020s). The germline V gene (reference sequence) yields DFQATT for CDR1 and SNEGSKA for CDR2. Deletion took 5 bases off V and 6 bases off J, with a span of 5 bases between the germline ends. The CDR3, from cysteine to phenylalanine, totals 10 residues. The retained sequence is limited to the CDR3, 30 bases, with the frame set at the first base. Regarding this clone: Its antigen is still unknown. Nothing much larger sits one base from this clone, and base qualities are not available.

Libraries were made using the immunoSEQ multiplex PCR assay. TCRdb limited this immuneACCESS table to in-frame rearrangements with V and J called. A share of clones is missing; checked studies link under half to unresolved V genes, and the rest is unexplained. A total of roughly 400,000 clones appear in this sample, around 90% of them only once. 5.5% to 8% of the sample is held by the ten biggest clonotypes. This sequence uses TRBV20-1 and TRBJ2-1; the D gene cannot be named for sure. This receptor was taken from a man aged 35-49 years with head and neck cancer. Sequencing input: PBMCs. The encoded CDR3 is CSAYFNEQFF. The DNA is as follows: TGCAGTGCTTACTTCAATGAGCAGTTCTTC.